Included here is one T cell receptor beta chain sequence, with context. This sample was taken from a study of blood T cell repertoires in COVID-19. The V and J ends lost 6 bases and 4 bases, in that order; junction bases with no gene match: 8. CDR1 and CDR2 from the germline V gene are LNHDA and SQIVND (reference sequence). The CDR3 is made up of 14 amino acids. Sequenced by immunoSEQ multiplex PCR; TCRdb stores in-frame clones only, minus some. The profile shows tens of thousands of clones, around 86% of them singletons. Sequencing was carried out using peripheral blood. The sequence came from a man aged 45-65 years with active COVID-19. The rearrangement joins TRBV19 to TRBJ1-2, with 7 bases identical to TRBD1. The DNA for the CDR3 is TGTGCCAGTAGCCGTCGACAGGGCCCCTATGGCTACACCTTC. Amino acid sequence: CASSRRQGPYGYTF. The whole variable domain, filled in from reference TRBV19 and TRBJ1-2, reads DGGITQSPKYLFRKEGQNVTLSCEQNLNHDAMYWYRQDPGQGLRLIYYSQIVNDFQKGDIAEGYSVSREKKESFPLTVTSAQKNPTAFYLCASSRRQGPYGYTFGSGTRLTVV.